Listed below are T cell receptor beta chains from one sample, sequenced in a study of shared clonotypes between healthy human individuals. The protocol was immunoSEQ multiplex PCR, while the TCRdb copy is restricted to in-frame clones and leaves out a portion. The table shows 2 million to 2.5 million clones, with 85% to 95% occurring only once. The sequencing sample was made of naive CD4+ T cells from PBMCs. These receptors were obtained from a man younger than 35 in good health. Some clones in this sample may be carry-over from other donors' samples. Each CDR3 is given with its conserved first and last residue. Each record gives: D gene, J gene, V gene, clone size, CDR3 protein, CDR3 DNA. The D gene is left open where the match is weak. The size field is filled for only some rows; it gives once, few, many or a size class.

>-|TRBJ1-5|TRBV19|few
CATSGGSVPQHF
TGTGCCACCTCCGGGGGGTCAGTGCCCCAGCATTTT
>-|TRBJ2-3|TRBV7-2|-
CASRERRGLGTDTQYF
TGTGCCAGCAGGGAGAGACGGGGGTTAGGCACAGATACGCAGTATTTT
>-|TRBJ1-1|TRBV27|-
CASSLWPGRAPRTEAFF
TGTGCCAGCAGTTTATGGCCAGGGCGGGCCCCGAGGACTGAAGCTTTCTTT
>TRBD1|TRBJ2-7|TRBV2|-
CASSDTGDEQYF
TGTGCCAGCAGTGATACAGGGGACGAGCAGTACTTC
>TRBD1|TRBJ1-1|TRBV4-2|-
CASSQAFLGGVEAFF
TGTGCCAGCAGCCAAGCGTTTTTAGGGGGCGTTGAAGCTTTCTTT
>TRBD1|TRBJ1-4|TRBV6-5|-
CASSYSVPGQGWKLFF
TGTGCCAGCAGTTATTCCGTCCCGGGACAGGGATGGAAACTGTTTTTT
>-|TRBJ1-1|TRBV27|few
CASSLSGYGEAFF
TGTGCCAGCAGTTTATCAGGGTATGGTGAAGCTTTCTTT
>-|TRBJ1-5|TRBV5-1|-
CASSLDGTANQPQHF
TGCGCCAGCAGCTTGGATGGGACCGCGAATCAGCCCCAGCATTTT
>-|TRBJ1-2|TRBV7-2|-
CASSLSGGTPGSAGYTF
TGTGCCAGCAGCTTAAGTGGTGGGACTCCAGGATCAGCTGGCTACACCTTC
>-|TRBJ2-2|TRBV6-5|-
CASSYGRGRAGELFF
TGTGCCAGCAGTTACGGGAGGGGGAGGGCCGGGGAGCTGTTTTTT
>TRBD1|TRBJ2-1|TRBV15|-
CATSLDRGGHEQFF
TGTGCCACCAGCCTGGACAGGGGAGGCCATGAGCAGTTCTTC
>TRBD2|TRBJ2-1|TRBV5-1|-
CASSSGLAGALYNEQFF
TGCGCCAGCAGCTCGGGACTAGCGGGAGCTCTCTACAATGAGCAGTTCTTC
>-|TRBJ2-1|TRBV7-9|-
CASSSMHWQFF
TGTGCCAGCAGCTCGATGCATTGGCAGTTCTTC
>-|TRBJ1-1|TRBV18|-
CASSPDVFGPEAFF
TGTGCCAGCTCACCGGACGTTTTCGGGCCTGAAGCTTTCTTT
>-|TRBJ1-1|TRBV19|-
CASSSLRGVTEAFF
TGTGCCAGTAGTAGCTTACGGGGTGTTACTGAAGCTTTCTTT
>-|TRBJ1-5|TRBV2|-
CASSDLGGDSYQPQHF
TGTGCCAGCAGTGACCTGGGGGGTGATTCATATCAGCCCCAGCATTTT
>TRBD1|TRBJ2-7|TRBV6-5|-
CASSLGQGQAYEQYF
TGTGCCAGCAGTTTGGGACAGGGGCAGGCCTACGAGCAGTACTTC
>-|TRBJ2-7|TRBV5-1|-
CASSLENLSHEQYF
TGCGCCAGCAGCTTGGAAAATCTCAGTCACGAGCAGTACTTC
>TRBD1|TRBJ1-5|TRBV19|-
CASSIIPGGSHQPQHF
TGTGCCAGTAGTATAATCCCAGGGGGGAGCCATCAGCCCCAGCATTTT
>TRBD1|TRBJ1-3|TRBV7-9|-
CASSSDRLSGNTIYF
TGTGCCAGCAGCTCGGACAGGCTCTCTGGAAACACCATATATTTT
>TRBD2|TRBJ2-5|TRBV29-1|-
CSVAGRLQETQYF
TGCAGCGTTGCCGGGAGGCTCCAAGAGACCCAGTACTTC
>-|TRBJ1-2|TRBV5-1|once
CASSLGGPGTAGGYTF
TGCGCCAGCAGCTTGGGGGGTCCAGGGACGGCGGGAGGCTACACCTTC
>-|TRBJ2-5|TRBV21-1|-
CASSQRASYGSETQYF
TGTGCCAGCAGCCAAAGGGCGAGCTACGGCTCAGAGACCCAGTACTTC
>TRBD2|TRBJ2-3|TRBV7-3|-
CASPSGLRELADTQYF
TGTGCCAGCCCGTCTGGGTTGCGGGAGCTCGCAGATACGCAGTATTTT
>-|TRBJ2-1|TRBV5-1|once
CASSLVAANEQFF
TGCGCCAGCAGCTTGGTGGCAGCAAATGAGCAGTTCTTC
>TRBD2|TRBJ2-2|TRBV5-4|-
CASSSPTSGATGELFF
TGTGCCAGCAGCTCACCGACTAGCGGGGCAACCGGGGAGCTGTTTTTT
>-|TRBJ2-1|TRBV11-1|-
CASSPGLNNEQFF
TGTGCCAGCAGCCCCGGACTTAACAATGAGCAGTTCTTC
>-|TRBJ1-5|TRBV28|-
CASSPPLNQPQHF
TGTGCCAGCAGCCCCCCCCTAAATCAGCCCCAGCATTTT
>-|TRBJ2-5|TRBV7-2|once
CASSLRHSQETQYF
TGTGCCAGCAGCTTAAGGCACTCCCAAGAGACCCAGTACTTC
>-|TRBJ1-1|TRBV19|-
CASNGMNTEAFF
TGTGCCAGTAATGGTATGAACACTGAAGCTTTCTTT
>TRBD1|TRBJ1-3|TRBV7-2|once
CASSFTGGSGNTIYF
TGTGCCAGCAGCTTCACAGGGGGCTCCGGAAACACCATATATTTT
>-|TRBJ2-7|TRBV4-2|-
CASSQTTSRGEQYF
TGTGCCAGCAGCCAGACAACTAGCCGCGGCGAGCAGTACTTC
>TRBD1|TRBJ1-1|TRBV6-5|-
CASSLETGVYAFF
TGTGCCAGCAGTTTAGAGACAGGGGTGTACGCTTTCTTT
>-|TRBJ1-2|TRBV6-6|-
CASSYEVVGYTF
TGTGCCAGCAGTTACGAGGTTGTCGGCTACACCTTC
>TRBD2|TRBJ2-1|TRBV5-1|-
CASSLDSGSYNEQFF
TGCGCCAGCAGCTTGGATAGCGGGAGCTACAATGAGCAGTTCTTC
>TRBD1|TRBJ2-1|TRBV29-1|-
CSVVPGQGGDEQFF
TGCAGCGTTGTTCCGGGACAGGGGGGCGATGAGCAGTTCTTC
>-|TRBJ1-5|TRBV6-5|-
CASSQRGSQPQHF
TGTGCCAGCAGTCAGAGAGGAAGTCAGCCCCAGCATTTT
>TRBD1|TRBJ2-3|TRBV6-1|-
CASTLGQYSTDTQYF
TGTGCCAGCACCCTGGGACAGTACAGCACAGATACGCAGTATTTT
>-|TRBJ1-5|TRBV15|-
CATSRDRAWGQPQHF
TGTGCCACCAGCAGAGATCGGGCATGGGGCCAGCCCCAGCATTTT
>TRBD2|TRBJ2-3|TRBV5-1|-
CASSFTGTSGSWGTDTQYF
TGCGCCAGCAGCTTTACGGGGACTAGCGGGAGTTGGGGCACAGATACGCAGTATTTT
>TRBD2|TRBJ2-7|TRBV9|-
CASSPRDYLTYEQYF
TGTGCCAGCAGCCCCCGGGACTACCTCACCTACGAGCAGTACTTC
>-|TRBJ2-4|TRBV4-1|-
CASSQEGILAKNIQYF
TGCGCCAGCAGCCAAGAAGGAATACTAGCCAAAAACATTCAGTACTTC
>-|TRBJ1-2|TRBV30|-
CAWMDAPGYTF
TGTGCCTGGATGGACGCCCCTGGCTACACCTTC